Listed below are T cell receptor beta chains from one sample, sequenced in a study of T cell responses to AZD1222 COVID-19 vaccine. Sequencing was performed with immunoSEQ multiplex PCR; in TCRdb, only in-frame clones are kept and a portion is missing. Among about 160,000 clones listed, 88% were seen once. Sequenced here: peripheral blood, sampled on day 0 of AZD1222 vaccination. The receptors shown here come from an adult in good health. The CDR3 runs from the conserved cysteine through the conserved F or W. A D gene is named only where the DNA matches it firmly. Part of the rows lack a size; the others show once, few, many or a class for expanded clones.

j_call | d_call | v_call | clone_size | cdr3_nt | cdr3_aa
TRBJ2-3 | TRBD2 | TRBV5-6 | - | TGTGCCAGCAGCTTGGCCCTAGCGGGCCTCACAGATACGCAGTATTTT | CASSLALAGLTDTQYF
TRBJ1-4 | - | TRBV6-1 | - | TGTGCCAGCAGGGGTCTAGGGGGGGAACTGTTTTTT | CASRGLGGELFF
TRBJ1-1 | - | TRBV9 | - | TGTGCCAGCAGCGTAGCTCAAGGGGGGGTCACTGAAGCTTTCTTT | CASSVAQGGVTEAFF
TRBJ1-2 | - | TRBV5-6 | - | TGTGCCAGCAGCCGCTCGGGGAGGTATGGCTACACCTTC | CASSRSGRYGYTF
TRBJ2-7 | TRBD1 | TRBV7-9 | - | TGTGCCAGCAGCCGGGACAGGGGCTCCTACGAGCAGTACTTC | CASSRDRGSYEQYF
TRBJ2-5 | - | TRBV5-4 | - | TGTGCCAGCAGCTTGCCCCATCAAGAGACCCAGTACTTC | CASSLPHQETQYF
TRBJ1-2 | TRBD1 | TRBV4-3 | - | TGCGCCAGCAGCCAAGAAGGGTGGACAGGAAACGGTTGGTATGGCTACACCTTC | CASSQEGWTGNGWYGYTF
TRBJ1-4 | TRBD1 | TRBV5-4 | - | TGTGCCAGCAGCTCGCCAGGGGGTGAAAAACTGTTTTTT | CASSSPGGEKLFF
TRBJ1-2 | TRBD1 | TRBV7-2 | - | TGTGCCAGCAGCTTAGCGGCCAGGGGGCATGGCTACACCTTC | CASSLAARGHGYTF
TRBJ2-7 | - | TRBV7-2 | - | TGTGCCAGCAGCCCATCCTACGAGCAGTACTTC | CASSPSYEQYF
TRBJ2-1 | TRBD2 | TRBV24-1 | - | TGTGCCACCAGTGATTTTCGACTAGCGGGAATCGATGAGCAGTTCTTC | CATSDFRLAGIDEQFF
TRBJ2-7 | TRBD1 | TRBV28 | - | TGTGCCAGCACGGCACAGGGGCCAAACGAGCAGTACTTC | CASTAQGPNEQYF
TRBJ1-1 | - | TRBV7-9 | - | TGTGCCAGCAGCCCCCGGGAGGGCCGGGCTTTCTTT | CASSPREGRAFF
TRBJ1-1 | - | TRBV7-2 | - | TGTGCCAGCAGCTCGCTAGGTTTGATCCGGGGAGGCGGCACTGAAGCTTTCTTT | CASSSLGLIRGGGTEAFF
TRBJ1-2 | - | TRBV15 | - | TGTGCCACCAGCAGAGGGGGGGCGTCGAACTATGGCTACACCTTC | CATSRGGASNYGYTF
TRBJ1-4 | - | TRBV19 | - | TGTGCCACCCGCCCACAGGTAAATGAAAAACTGTTTTTT | CATRPQVNEKLFF
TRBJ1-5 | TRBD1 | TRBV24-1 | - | TGTGCCACCAGTGATAGGGGGACAGGGGACCATCAGCCCCAGCATTTT | CATSDRGTGDHQPQHF
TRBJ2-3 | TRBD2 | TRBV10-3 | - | TGTGCCATCAGTGAGTCTCCTAGCGGAAGCACAGATACGCAGTATTTT | CAISESPSGSTDTQYF
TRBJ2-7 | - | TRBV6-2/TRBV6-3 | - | TGTGCCAGCAGTTACACGGGGGCCCGCTCCTACGAGCAGTACTTC | CASSYTGARSYEQYF
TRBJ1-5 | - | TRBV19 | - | TGTGCCAGTCGGGGGCCACCCGATAGCAATCAGCCCCAGCATTTT | CASRGPPDSNQPQHF
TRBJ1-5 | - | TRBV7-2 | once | TGTGCCAGCAGCTTAGTGGGGCAGGGGTGGAATCAGCCCCAGCATTTT | CASSLVGQGWNQPQHF
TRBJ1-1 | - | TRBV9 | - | TGTGCCAGCAGCGTATTAATGAACACTGAAGCTTTCTTT | CASSVLMNTEAFF
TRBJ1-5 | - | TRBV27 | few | TGTGCCAGCATAGCCGTTAGCAATCAGCCCCAGCATTTT | CASIAVSNQPQHF